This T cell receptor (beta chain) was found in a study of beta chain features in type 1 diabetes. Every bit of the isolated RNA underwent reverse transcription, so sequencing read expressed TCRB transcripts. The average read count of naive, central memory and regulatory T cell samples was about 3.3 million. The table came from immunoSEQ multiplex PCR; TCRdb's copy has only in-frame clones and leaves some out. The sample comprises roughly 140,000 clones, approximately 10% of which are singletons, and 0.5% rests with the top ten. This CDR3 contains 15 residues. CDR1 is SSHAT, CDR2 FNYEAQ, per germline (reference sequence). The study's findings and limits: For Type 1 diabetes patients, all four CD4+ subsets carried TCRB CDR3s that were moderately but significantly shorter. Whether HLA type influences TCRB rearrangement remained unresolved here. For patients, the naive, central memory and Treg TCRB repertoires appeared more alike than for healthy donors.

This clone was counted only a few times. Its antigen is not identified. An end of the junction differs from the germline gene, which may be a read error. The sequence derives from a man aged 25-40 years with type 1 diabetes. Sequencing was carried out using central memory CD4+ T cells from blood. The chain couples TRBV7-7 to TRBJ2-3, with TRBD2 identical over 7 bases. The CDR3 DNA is TGTGCTAGCAGCCCGGGGACCGTCGGGGAGGGTACGCAGTATTTT. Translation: CASSPGTVGEGTQYF.